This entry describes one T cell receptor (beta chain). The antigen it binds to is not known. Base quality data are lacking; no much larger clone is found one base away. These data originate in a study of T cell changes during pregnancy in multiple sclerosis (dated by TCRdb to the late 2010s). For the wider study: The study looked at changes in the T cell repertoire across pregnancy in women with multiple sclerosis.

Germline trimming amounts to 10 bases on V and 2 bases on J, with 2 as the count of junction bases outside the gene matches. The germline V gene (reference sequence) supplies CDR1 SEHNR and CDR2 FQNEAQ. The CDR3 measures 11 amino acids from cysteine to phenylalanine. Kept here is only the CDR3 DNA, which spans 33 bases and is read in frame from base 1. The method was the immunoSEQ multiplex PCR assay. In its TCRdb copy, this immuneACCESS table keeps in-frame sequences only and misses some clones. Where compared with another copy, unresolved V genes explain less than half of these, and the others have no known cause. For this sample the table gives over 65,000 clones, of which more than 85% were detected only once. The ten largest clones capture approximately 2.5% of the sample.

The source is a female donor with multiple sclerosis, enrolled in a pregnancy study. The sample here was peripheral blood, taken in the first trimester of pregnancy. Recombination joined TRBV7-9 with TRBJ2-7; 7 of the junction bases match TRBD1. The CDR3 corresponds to CATGQAYEQYF. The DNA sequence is TGTGCCACCGGACAGGCCTACGAGCAGTACTTC.